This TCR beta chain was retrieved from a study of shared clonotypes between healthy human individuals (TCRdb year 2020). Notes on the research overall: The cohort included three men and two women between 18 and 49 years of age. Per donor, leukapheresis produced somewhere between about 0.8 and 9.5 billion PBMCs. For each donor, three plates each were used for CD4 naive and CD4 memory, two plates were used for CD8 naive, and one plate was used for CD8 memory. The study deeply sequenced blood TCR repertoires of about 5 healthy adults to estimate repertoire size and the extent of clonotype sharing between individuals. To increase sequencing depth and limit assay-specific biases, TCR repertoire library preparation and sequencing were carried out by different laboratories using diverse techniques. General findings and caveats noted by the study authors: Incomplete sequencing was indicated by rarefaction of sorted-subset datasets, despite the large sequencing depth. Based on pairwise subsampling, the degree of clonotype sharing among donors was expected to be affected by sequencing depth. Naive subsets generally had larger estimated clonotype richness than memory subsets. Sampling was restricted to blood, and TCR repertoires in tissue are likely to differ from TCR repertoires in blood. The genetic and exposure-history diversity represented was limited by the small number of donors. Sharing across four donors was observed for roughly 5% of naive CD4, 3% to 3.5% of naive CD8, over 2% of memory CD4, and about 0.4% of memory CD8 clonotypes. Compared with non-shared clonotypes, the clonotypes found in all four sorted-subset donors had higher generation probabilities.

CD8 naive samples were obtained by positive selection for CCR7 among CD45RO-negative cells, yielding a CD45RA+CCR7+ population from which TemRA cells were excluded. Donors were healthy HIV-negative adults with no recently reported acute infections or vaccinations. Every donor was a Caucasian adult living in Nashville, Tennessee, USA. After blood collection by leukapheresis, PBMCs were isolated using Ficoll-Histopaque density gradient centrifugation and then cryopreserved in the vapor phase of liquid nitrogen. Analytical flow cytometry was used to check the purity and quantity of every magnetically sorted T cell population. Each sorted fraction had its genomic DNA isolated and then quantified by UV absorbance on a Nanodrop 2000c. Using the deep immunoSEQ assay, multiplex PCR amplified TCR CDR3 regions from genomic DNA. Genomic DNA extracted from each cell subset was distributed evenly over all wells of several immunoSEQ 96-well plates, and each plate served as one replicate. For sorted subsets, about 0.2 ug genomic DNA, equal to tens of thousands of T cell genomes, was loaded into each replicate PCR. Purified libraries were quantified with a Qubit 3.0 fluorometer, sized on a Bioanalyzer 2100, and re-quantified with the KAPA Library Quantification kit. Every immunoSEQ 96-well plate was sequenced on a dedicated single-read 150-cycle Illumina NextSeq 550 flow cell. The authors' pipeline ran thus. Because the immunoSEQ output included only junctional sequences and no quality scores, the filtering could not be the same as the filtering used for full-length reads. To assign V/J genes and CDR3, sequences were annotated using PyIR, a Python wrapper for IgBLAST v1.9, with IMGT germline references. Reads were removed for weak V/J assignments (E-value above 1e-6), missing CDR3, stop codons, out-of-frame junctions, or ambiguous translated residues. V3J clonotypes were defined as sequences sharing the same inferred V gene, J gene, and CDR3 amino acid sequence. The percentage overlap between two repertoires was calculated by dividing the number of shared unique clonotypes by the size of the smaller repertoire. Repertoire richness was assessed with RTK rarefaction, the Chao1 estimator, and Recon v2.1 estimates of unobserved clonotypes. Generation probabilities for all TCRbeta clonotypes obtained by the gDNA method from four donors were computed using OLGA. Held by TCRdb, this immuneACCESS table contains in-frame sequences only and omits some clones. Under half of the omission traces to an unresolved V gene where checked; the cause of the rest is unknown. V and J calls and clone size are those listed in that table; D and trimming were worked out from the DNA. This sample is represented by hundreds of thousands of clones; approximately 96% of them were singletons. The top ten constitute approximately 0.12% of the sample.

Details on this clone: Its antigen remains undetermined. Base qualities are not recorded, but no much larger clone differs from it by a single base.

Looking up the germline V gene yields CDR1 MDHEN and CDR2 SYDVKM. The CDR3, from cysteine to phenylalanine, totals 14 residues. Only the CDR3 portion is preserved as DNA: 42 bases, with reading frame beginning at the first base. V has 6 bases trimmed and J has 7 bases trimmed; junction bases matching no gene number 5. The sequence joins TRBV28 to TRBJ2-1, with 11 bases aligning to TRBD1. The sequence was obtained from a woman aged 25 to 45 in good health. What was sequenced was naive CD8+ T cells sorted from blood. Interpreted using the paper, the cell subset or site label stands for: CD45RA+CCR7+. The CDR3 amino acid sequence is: CASRDRGLWNEQFF. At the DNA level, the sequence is TGTGCCAGCAGGGACAGGGGGCTGTGGAATGAGCAGTTCTTC.